Below, 24 T cell receptor beta chains from the same sample are listed, as sequenced in a study of blood T cells in healthy people across ages. A J-beta primer mix and a sample-barcoded 5' primer were used in a second PCR of roughly 6 to 11 cycles. TCRdb reprocessed the 5' RACE reads with MiXCR, giving one entry per CDR3 protein. Among 1.5 million to 2 million distinct CDR3 sequences listed, about 39% were seen once. Sequenced: blood. Receptors originate from a human donor in good health.

The chain uses TRBV6-6 and TRBJ2-4; D remains unclear. The J call may be in error: the DNA end matches TRBJ2-7 better. The CDR3 consists of 14 residues. Per the germline V gene, CDR1 is MNHNY and CDR2 is SVGAGI (reference sequence). The CDR3: CASSSGEAYYEQYF. The CDR3 DNA follows: TGTGCCAGCAGTTCAGGAGAAGCTTACTACGAGCAGTACTTC.

This rearrangement joins TRBV20-1 to TRBJ1-4; 9 nucleotides line up with TRBD1. V shed 6 bases and J 6 bases; nucleotides not matched to a gene: 5. This CDR3 is built from 13 residues. In germline, CDR1 is DFQATT, CDR2 SNEGSKA (reference sequence). The CDR3 loop reads CSAVTGGDEKLFF. The DNA of the CDR3 is TGCAGTGCCGTTACAGGGGGCGATGAAAAACTGTTTTTT.

This sequence joins TRBV11-2 and TRBJ2-1; no definite D call. Germline-derived CDR1 and CDR2 are SGHAT and FQNNGV. Trimming took off 2 bases at V and 15 bases at J, with 11 bases between the two ends. The length of the CDR3 is 11 residues. In DNA form, the CDR3 reads TGTGCCAGCAGCTTAAGTCGCGAAAGGTTCTTC. This sequence encodes CASSLSRERFF.

The chain links TRBV7-2 to TRBJ2-1; no firm D call. The V end was cut by 3 bases, the J end by 4 bases, with 13 bases between. The CDR3 length is 15 residues. Germline V gene sequence: CDR1 SGHTA, CDR2 FQGNSA. This chain's CDR3 is CASSLGSILYNEQFF. For the CDR3, the DNA is TGTGCCAGCAGCTTGGGCAGTATACTATACAATGAGCAGTTCTTC.

V gene TRBV29-1 combines with J gene TRBJ1-1; 8 positions match TRBD1. The germline gives CDR1 SQVTM, CDR2 ANQGSEA. With V trimmed by 4 bases and J by 1 base, 11 bases remained unmatched. There are 16 residues in the CDR3. In DNA form, the CDR3 reads TGCAGCGTTGGTTTAAGGGGGACAGGAAAGAACACTGAAGCTTTCTTT. Its translation: CSVGLRGTGKNTEAFF.

There are a few counts of this clonotype. The V call is TRBV29-1, the J call TRBJ2-5, with TRBD2 identical over 10 bases. Germline V gives CDR1 SQVTM, CDR2 ANQGSEA. CDR3 length: 16 residues. V shed 0 bases, J shed 9 bases, and the junction held 13 bases outside the gene matches. The CDR3 nucleotides read TGCAGCGTTGAAGACGCTAGCGGGGGCCCTCCGGAGGCCCAGTACTTC. Encoded protein: CSVEDASGGPPEAQYF. The whole variable domain, remainder taken from reference TRBV29-1 and TRBJ2-5, is SAVISQKPSRDICQRGTSLTIQCQVDSQVTMMFWYRQQPGQSLTLIATANQGSEATYESGFVIDKFPISRPNLTFSTLTVSNMSPEDSSIYLCSVEDASGGPPEAQYFGPGTRLLVL.

The chain recombines TRBV4-1 with TRBJ1-2, with D tentatively TRBD1 (6 bases). The CDR3 length is 13 residues. V lost 4 bases, J lost 7 bases, and 13 bases lay in between. Germline CDR1 and CDR2: MGHRA and YSYEKL. The CDR3 DNA follows: TGCGCCAGCAGCCTCACAGGGAAACCTGGCTACACCTTC. Translated, it gives CASSLTGKPGYTF.

This clonotype came up a few times. This chain uses TRBV20-1 with TRBJ2-3; D not certain. There are 15 residues in the CDR3. Trimming shortened V by 1 base and J by 1 base, and 12 bases separated the two germline ends. Per germline, CDR1 DFQATT and CDR2 SNEGSKA (reference sequence). The CDR3 here is CSARVGLDGTDTQYF. CDR3 sequence (DNA): TGCAGTGCTAGAGTAGGCCTAGATGGCACAGATACGCAGTATTTT.

The rearrangement joins TRBV7-2 to TRBJ2-1; no clear D gene. V was cut by 5 bases and J by 10 bases, with 21 bases left in between. There are 15 residues in the CDR3. Germline assignment: CDR1 SGHTA and CDR2 FQGNSA. DNA for the CDR3: TGTGCCAGCAGCCCCCAGCCCAGATCCCTCTACGAGCAGTTCTTC. Translated, it gives CASSPQPRSLYEQFF.

The V and J genes are TRBV7-9 and TRBJ2-7, with D perhaps TRBD1 (6 bases). The V gene lost 5 bases and the J gene lost 2 bases, with 10 bases spanning the gap. Germline values: CDR1 SEHNR, CDR2 FQNEAQ (reference sequence). The CDR3 covers 13 residues. The CDR3: CASSRQVPYEQYF. The CDR3 bases are TGTGCCAGCAGCCGACAGGTTCCCTACGAGCAGTACTTC.

The chain combines TRBV30 with TRBJ2-1, with unresolved D. CDR1 and CDR2 (germline): GTSNPN, SVGIG (reference sequence). This CDR3 contains 14 residues. Trimming shortened V by 3 bases and J by 4 bases, and 13 bases separated the two germline ends. DNA of the CDR3: TGTGCCTGGAGAGCAGTAGGGTCATACAATGAGCAGTTCTTC. Protein sequence: CAWRAVGSYNEQFF. Full variable domain (outside the CDR3, taken from reference TRBV30 and TRBJ2-1): SQTIHQWPATLVQPVGSPLSLECTVEGTSNPNLYWYRQAAGRGLQLLFYSVGIGQISSEVPQNLSASRPQDRQFILSSKKLLLSDSGFYLCAWRAVGSYNEQFFGPGTRLTVL.

There are a few counts of this clonotype. Written as DNA, the CDR3 is TGCGCCAGCAGCCAAAACGGCAACCAAGAGACCCAGTACTTC. Its protein is CASSQNGNQETQYF. The V and J genes are TRBV4-3 and TRBJ2-5, with D hard to call. The V end was cut by 2 bases, the J end by 0 bases, with 7 bases between. The CDR3 contains 14 residues. The germline gives CDR1 LGHNA, CDR2 YSLEER.

The chain has TRBV6-2 or TRBV6-3 and TRBJ1-2; 7 bases are shared with TRBD1. The V segment lost 6 bases and the J segment 0 bases; nucleotides outside the gene matches: 10. CDR3 size: 16 residues. Germline values: CDR1 MNHEY, CDR2 SVGEGT. The CDR3 nucleotides are TGTGCCAGCAGCTCGGGACAGAAAGACCCTAACTATGGCTACACCTTC. Amino acids: CASSSGQKDPNYGYTF.

This chain joins TRBV9 and TRBJ1-1; D is undetermined. The V end lost 4 bases, the J end lost 3 bases, and 13 bases lay between the germline ends. Germline CDR1 reads SGDLS; CDR2 reads YYNGEE. The length of the CDR3 is 14 residues. Here the CDR3 DNA reads TGTGCCAGCAGCATAAGGATGGAGGACACTGAAGCTTTCTTT. The encoded protein is CASSIRMEDTEAFF.

V gene TRBV5-6 combines with J gene TRBJ2-7; TRBD1 matches 8 bases. The trim removed 4 bases at V and 3 bases at J, leaving 6 bases unmatched. Germline CDR1 is SGHDT and CDR2 is YYEEEE. This CDR3 has 14 amino acids. This CDR3 reads CASSLTDRDYEQYF. CDR3 in DNA: TGTGCCAGCAGCCTAACGGACAGGGACTACGAGCAGTACTTC.

This clonotype is a singleton in its sample. The chain combines TRBV29-1 with TRBJ1-1; D ambiguous. With 6 bases removed from V and 1 base from J, the gap between germline ends came to 15 bases. CDR3 length equals 14 residues. In germline, CDR1 is SQVTM, CDR2 ANQGSEA. The CDR3 protein is CSVLNLLANTEAFF. The CDR3 DNA follows: TGCAGCGTCCTGAACCTCTTGGCGAACACTGAAGCTTTCTTT.

This clonotype was counted only a few times. V usage is TRBV6-2 or TRBV6-3 and J usage is TRBJ2-5, with TRBD1 matching 8 bases. CDR3 length equals 15 residues. Germline values: CDR1 MNHEY, CDR2 SVGEGT. V shed 4 bases, J shed 5 bases, and the junction held 9 bases outside the gene matches. The CDR3 sequence: CASSWDRSSIETQYF. In DNA form, the CDR3 reads TGTGCCAGCAGTTGGGACAGGTCGTCTATCGAGACCCAGTACTTC.

V gene TRBV7-9 combines with J gene TRBJ1-2, with D tentatively TRBD1 (6 bases). Germline CDR1 SEHNR, CDR2 FQNEAQ (reference sequence). The CDR3 has 15 amino acids. V lost 3 bases to trimming and J lost 2 bases, with 13 bases between them. The CDR3 loop is CASSFPVTGNYGYTF. The CDR3 nucleotides read TGTGCCAGCAGCTTCCCCGTTACAGGGAACTATGGCTACACCTTC.

CDR3 nucleotides: TGTGCCATCAGTACCACCCAGGGGGCTAACTATGGCTACACCTTC. Translation gives CAISTTQGANYGYTF. The chain combines TRBV10-3 with TRBJ1-2; 7 positions match TRBD1. J lost 0 bases, V lost 5 bases, and 6 bases had no gene match. The germline CDR1 and CDR2 sequences are ENHRY and SYGVKD. This CDR3 is 15 amino acids long.

This clonotype was observed a handful of times. V and J are TRBV28 and TRBJ2-6; D gene unclear. Germline-derived CDR1 and CDR2 are MDHEN and SYDVKM. There are 13 residues in the CDR3. V gave up 6 bases and J gave up 2 bases, with 5 bases separating them. The CDR3 here is CASRVTGANVLTF. The CDR3 DNA reads TGTGCCAGCAGGGTCACTGGGGCCAACGTCCTGACTTTC.

This clonotype has just a few counts. The J gene is TRBJ2-6, the V gene TRBV4-2; TRBD1 might be the D (5 bases). CDR3 length: 16 amino acids. Trimming cost V 1 base and J 1 base, with 8 bases left between them. Germline loops: CDR1 LGHNA, CDR2 YNFKEQ. CDR3 amino acids: CASSQVRGSGANVLTF. DNA of the CDR3: TGTGCCAGCAGCCAAGTTAGGGGATCTGGGGCCAACGTCCTGACTTTC.

This clonotype was counted a few times. This chain uses TRBV2 with TRBJ2-4, with TRBD2 matching over 13 bases. The J call is uncertain, as TRBJ2-7 better fits the DNA end. The germline gives CDR1 SNHLY, CDR2 FYNNEI. CDR3 length: 17 residues. CDR3 residues: CASSTSLLAGGVDEQYF. CDR3 DNA sequence: TGTGCCAGCAGTACGTCCCTACTAGCGGGGGGGGTCGACGAGCAGTACTTC.

The rearrangement joins TRBV6-2 or TRBV6-3 to TRBJ2-6, with a weak D call TRBD1 (5 bases). V was cut by 3 bases and J by 2 bases, with 17 bases left in between. Germline V gene lookup returns CDR1 MNHEY and CDR2 SVGEGT. The CDR3 is made up of 18 amino acids. This CDR3 reads CASSYGAAAPPGANVLTF. For the CDR3, the DNA is TGTGCCAGCAGTTATGGGGCCGCTGCCCCCCCTGGGGCCAACGTCCTGACTTTC.

The V gene is TRBV6-5, the J gene TRBJ1-2; D call uncertain. There are 13 residues in the CDR3. V lost 10 bases and J lost 2, with 14 bases in between. From germline, CDR1 is MNHEY and CDR2 SVGAGI. DNA of the CDR3: TGTGCCACCACCGCGGTGAGGAACTATGGCTACACCTTC. Its translation is CATTAVRNYGYTF.